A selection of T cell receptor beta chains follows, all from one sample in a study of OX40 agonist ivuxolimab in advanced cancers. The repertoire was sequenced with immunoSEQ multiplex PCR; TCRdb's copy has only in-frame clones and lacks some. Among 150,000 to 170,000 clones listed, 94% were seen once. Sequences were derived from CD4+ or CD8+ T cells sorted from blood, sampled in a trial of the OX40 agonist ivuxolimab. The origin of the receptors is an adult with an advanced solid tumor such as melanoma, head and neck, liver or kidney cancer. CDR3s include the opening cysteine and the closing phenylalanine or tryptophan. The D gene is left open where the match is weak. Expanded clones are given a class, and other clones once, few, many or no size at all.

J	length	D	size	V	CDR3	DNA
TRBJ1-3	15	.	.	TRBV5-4	CASSTMTGSGNTIYF	TGTGCCAGCAGCACCATGACAGGTAGTGGAAACACCATATATTTT
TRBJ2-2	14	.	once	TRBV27	CASSFKRNTGELFF	TGTGCCAGCAGTTTTAAGAGGAACACCGGGGAGCTGTTTTTT
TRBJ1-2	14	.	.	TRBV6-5	CASSRDTGPYGYTF	TGTGCCAGCAGTCGGGACACTGGGCCCTATGGCTACACCTTC
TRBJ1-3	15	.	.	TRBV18	CASSFDRSSGNTIYF	TGTGCCAGCTCCTTTGACAGGAGCTCTGGAAACACCATATATTTT
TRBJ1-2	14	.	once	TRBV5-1	CASSGAEANYGYTF	TGCGCCAGCAGCGGGGCGGAAGCTAACTATGGCTACACCTTC
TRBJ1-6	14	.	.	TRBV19	CASSETYYNSPLHF	TGTGCCAGTAGTGAGACATATTATAATTCACCCCTCCACTTT
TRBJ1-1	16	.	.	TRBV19	CASSTPRHGGGTEAFF	TGTGCCAGTAGTACCCCTAGGCATGGTGGGGGGACTGAAGCTTTCTTT
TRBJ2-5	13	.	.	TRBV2	CASDEAYQETQYF	TGTGCCAGTGATGAGGCGTACCAAGAGACCCAGTACTTC
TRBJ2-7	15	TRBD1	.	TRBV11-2	CASSLERQGAYEQYF	TGTGCCAGCAGCTTAGAGAGACAGGGTGCCTACGAGCAGTACTTC
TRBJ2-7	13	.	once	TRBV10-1	CASPRGVPYEQYF	TGCGCCAGCCCGAGGGGAGTTCCCTACGAGCAGTACTTC
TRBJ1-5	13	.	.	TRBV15	CATARQNNQPQHF	TGTGCCACCGCCCGACAGAACAATCAGCCCCAGCATTTT
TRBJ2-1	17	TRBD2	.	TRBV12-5	CASGLVRAGGPGNEQFF	TGTGCTAGTGGTTTGGTACGCGCGGGAGGGCCGGGGAATGAGCAGTTCTTC
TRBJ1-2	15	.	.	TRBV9	CASSVESGRYYGYTF	TGTGCCAGCAGCGTAGAATCAGGGAGGTACTATGGCTACACCTTC
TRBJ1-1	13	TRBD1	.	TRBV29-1	CSPPPGGRTEAFF	TGCAGCCCCCCCCCAGGGGGAAGAACTGAAGCTTTCTTT
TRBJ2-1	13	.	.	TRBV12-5	CASGLKESNEQFF	TGTGCTAGTGGTTTAAAGGAGTCCAATGAGCAGTTCTTC
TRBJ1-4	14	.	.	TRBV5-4	CASSSQGLNEKLFF	TGTGCCAGCAGCTCTCAGGGCCTCAATGAAAAACTGTTTTTT
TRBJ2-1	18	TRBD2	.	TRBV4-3	CASSPKDMRLAVYNEQFF	TGCGCCAGCAGCCCTAAAGATATGAGACTAGCGGTTTACAATGAGCAGTTCTTC
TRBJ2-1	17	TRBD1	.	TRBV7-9	CASSLHSGQGLLNEQFF	TGTGCCAGCAGCTTGCATTCGGGACAGGGGTTATTAAATGAGCAGTTCTTC
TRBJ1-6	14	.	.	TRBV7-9	CASSLDLYNSPLHF	TGTGCCAGCAGCTTAGATCTATATAATTCACCCCTCCACTTT
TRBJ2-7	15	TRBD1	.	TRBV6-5	CASSSFGQGAWEQYF	TGTGCCAGCAGTTCCTTCGGACAGGGGGCGTGGGAGCAGTACTTC
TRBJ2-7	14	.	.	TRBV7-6	CASSLAGSPYEQYF	TGTGCCAGCAGCTTAGCTGGATCTCCCTACGAGCAGTACTTC
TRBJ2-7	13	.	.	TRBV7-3	CASSLMRNYEQYF	TGTGCCAGCAGCTTAATGCGGAACTACGAGCAGTACTTC
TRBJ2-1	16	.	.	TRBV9	CASTLLPGIPYNEQFF	TGTGCCAGCACCTTACTTCCGGGGATTCCCTACAATGAGCAGTTCTTC
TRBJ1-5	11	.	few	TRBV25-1	CASSDNRRRHF	TGTGCCAGCAGTGATAATCGGAGAAGGCATTTT
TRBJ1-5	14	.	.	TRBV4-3	CASSQDGQIQPQHF	TGCGCCAGCAGCCAAGATGGGCAGATTCAGCCCCAGCATTTT
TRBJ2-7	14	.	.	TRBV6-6	CASSLQESSYEQYF	TGTGCCAGCAGTTTACAGGAATCCTCCTACGAGCAGTACTTC
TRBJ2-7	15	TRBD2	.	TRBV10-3	CAISLGGGRPYEQYF	TGTGCCATCAGCCTCGGGGGGGGGCGACCCTACGAGCAGTACTTC
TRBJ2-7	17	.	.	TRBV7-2	CASSLKEVWISSYEQYF	TGTGCCAGCAGCTTAAAGGAAGTCTGGATTAGCTCCTACGAGCAGTACTTC
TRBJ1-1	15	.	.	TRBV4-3	CASSPRAGINTEAFF	TGCGCCAGCAGCCCTAGGGCGGGGATTAACACTGAAGCTTTCTTT
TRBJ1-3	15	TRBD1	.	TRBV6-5	CASRDTGGGGNTIYF	TGTGCCAGCAGGGACACAGGGGGCGGTGGAAACACCATATATTTT
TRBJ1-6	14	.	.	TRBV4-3	CASSQIGLGSPLHF	TGCGCCAGCAGCCAAATAGGGTTGGGTTCACCCCTCCACTTT
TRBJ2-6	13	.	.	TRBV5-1	CASGSSGANVLTF	TGCGCCAGCGGGAGCTCTGGGGCCAACGTCCTGACTTTC
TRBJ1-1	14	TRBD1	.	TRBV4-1	CASRGGTVNTEAFF	TGCGCCAGCAGAGGCGGGACAGTGAACACTGAAGCTTTCTTT
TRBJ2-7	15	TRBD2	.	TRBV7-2	CASTPPGTSAREQYF	TGTGCCAGCACTCCCCCCGGGACTAGCGCTCGCGAGCAGTACTTC
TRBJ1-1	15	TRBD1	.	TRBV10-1	CASSENRGASQRAFF	TGCGCCAGCAGTGAGAACAGGGGGGCGTCGCAGCGAGCTTTCTTT
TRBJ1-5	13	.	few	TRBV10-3	CAISGQNLQPQHF	TGTGCCATCAGCGGACAAAACCTTCAGCCCCAGCATTTT
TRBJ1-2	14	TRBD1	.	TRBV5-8	CASTRQGGGYGYTF	TGTGCCAGCACCCGACAGGGAGGAGGCTATGGCTACACCTTC
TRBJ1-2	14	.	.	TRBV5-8	CADTPGTGNYGYTF	TGTGCCGACACGCCCGGGACGGGGAACTATGGCTACACCTTC
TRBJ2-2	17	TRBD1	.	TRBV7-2	CASSLEFGTANTGELFF	TGTGCCAGCAGCTTAGAGTTTGGGACAGCGAACACCGGGGAGCTGTTTTTT
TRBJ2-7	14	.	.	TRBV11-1	CASSLGLPSNEQYF	TGTGCCAGCAGCTTAGGACTCCCCTCTAACGAGCAGTACTTC
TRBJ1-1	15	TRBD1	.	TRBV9	CASSADRGRRTEAFF	TGTGCCAGCAGCGCGGACAGGGGGCGACGCACTGAAGCTTTCTTT
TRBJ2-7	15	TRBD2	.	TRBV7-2	CASSSSGRAVREQYF	TGTGCCAGCAGCTCAAGCGGGAGGGCCGTCCGGGAGCAGTACTTC
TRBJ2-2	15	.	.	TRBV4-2	CASSQSLFGTGELFF	TGTGCCAGCAGCCAAAGTTTGTTCGGTACCGGGGAGCTGTTTTTT
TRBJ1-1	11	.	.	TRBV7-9	CASSFKDEAFF	TGTGCCAGCAGCTTTAAGGATGAGGCTTTCTTT
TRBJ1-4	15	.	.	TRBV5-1	CASSLGQAKNEKLFF	TGCGCCAGCAGCTTGGGACAGGCAAAAAATGAAAAACTGTTTTTT
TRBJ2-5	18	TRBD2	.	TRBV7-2	CASSLEPRPAGGGETQYF	TGTGCCAGCAGCTTAGAACCCCGTCCAGCGGGGGGTGGAGAGACCCAGTACTTC
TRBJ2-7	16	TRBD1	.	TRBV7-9	CASSLVDRAGKYEQYF	TGTGCCAGCAGCTTAGTAGACAGGGCTGGGAAGTACGAGCAGTACTTC
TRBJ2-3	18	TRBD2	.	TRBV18	CASSPSWTSGRGTDTQYF	TGTGCCAGCTCACCAAGCTGGACTAGCGGGAGAGGCACAGATACGCAGTATTTT
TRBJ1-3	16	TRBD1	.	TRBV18	CASSPGDRVSGNTIYF	TGTGCCAGCTCACCAGGGGACAGGGTGTCTGGAAACACCATATATTTT
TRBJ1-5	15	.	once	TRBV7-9	CASSLERGGNQPQHF	TGTGCCAGCAGCTTAGAAAGGGGAGGGAATCAGCCCCAGCATTTT
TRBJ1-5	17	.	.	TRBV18	CASSPWGNDQQGQPQHF	TGTGCCAGCTCACCGTGGGGGAATGACCAGCAGGGGCAGCCCCAGCATTTT
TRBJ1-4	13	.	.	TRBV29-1	CSVADPSDEKLFF	TGCAGCGTTGCGGACCCCAGCGATGAAAAACTGTTTTTT